Included here is one T cell receptor (beta chain) sequence, with context. What it recognizes is unknown. The sample comes from a study of blood T cells in healthy people across ages. Whole-study results and caveats: It was the long-lived donors that had more naive CD4+ cells and higher diversity than aged donors. There was a strong correlation between TCR beta diversity and naive T cell percentage.

A sample-barcoded 5' primer and a J-beta primer mix were used in a second PCR of roughly 6 to 12 cycles. With 12 random nucleotides, a template-switch adaptor tagged each individual cDNA molecule. Via MiXCR, TCRdb re-called the 5' RACE reads, giving one row per CDR3 protein. The top ten clones hold roughly 22% of a sample with more than 650,000 distinct CDR3 sequences, about a fifth of them seen once. The CDR3 has 14 amino acids. Germline-derived CDR1 and CDR2 are DFQATT and SNEGSKA (reference sequence). J was trimmed by 5 bases and V by 4 bases; bases with no gene match: 11. Peripheral blood samples of 9 to 10 milliliters were drawn from each donor.

This clonotype was sampled from a man between 65 and 85 years old in good health. Sequencing input: blood. The chain recombines TRBV20-1 with TRBJ2-7, with 7 bases fitting TRBD2. The CDR3 DNA is TGCAGTGCTAAGTGGGGGGGTGGAAGCCACGAGCAGTACTTC. Amino acid sequence: CSAKWGGGSHEQYF.